The clone carrying this T cell receptor (beta chain) was counted only a few times. Its antigen is undetermined. This record comes from a study of post-analysis software for immune sequencing data. Whole-study results and caveats: TRBV5-6, TRBV5-1 and TRBV20-1 were among several TRBV segments more frequent in patients than controls. Controls significantly exceeded multiple sclerosis patients in normalized Chao1 diversity.

Unique molecular identifiers tagged the TCR beta cDNA libraries. Input populations of roughly 0.85 to 11 million T cells gave rise to roughly 500,000 cDNA molecules. TCRdb analysed the PCR reads with MiXCR anew, one entry per CDR3 protein. The data contain about 770,000 distinct CDR3 sequences, around 45% of them seen just once; the ten biggest clones take up 4.9%. After removal of 5 bases from V and 0 bases from J, the junction contained 10 bases not matched to a gene. The V gene's germline CDR1 is SGHTA and CDR2 FQGNSA. This CDR3 has 18 residues. Sequences were obtained from blood. This sequence was found in a girl aged 5-17 years with multiple sclerosis. The V gene is TRBV7-2, the J gene TRBJ2-3, with 11 bases aligning to TRBD2. In DNA, the CDR3 is TGTGCCAGCAGCCTCGGGGTAGCGGGAGGGACAAGCACAGATACGCAGTATTTT. Translating gives CASSLGVAGGTSTDTQYF.